This note documents a single T cell receptor beta chain sequence. These data belong to a study of fetal regulatory T cell absence and autoimmunity. Sequencing was at survey level. Some clones are missing from TCRdb's copy, which holds only in-frame ones; the method was immunoSEQ multiplex PCR. The data show tens of thousands of clones, with about four fifths seen just once and around 0.43% held by the top ten. Germline CDR1 reads SGHDT; CDR2 reads YYEEEE. The CDR3 has 13 residues. V lost 0 bases to trimming and J lost 9 bases, with 10 bases between them. The source material was cord blood. The TCR comes from a newborn boy with IPEX syndrome. The chain has TRBV5-6 and TRBJ1-5; tentatively, D is TRBD1 (6 bases). The CDR3 here is CASSLERGMPQHF. For the CDR3, the DNA is TGTGCCAGCAGCTTGGAAAGGGGGATGCCCCAGCATTTT.